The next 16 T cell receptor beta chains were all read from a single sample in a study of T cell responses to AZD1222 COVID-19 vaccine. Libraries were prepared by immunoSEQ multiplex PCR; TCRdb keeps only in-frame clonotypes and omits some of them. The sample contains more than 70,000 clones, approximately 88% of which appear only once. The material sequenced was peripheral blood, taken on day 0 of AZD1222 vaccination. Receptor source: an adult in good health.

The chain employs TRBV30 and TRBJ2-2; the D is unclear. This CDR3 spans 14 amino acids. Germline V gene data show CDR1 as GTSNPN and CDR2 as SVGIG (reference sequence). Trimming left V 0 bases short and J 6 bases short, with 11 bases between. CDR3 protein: CAWSVLGLSGELFF. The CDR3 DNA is TGTGCCTGGAGTGTACTGGGGTTGTCCGGGGAGCTGTTTTTT.

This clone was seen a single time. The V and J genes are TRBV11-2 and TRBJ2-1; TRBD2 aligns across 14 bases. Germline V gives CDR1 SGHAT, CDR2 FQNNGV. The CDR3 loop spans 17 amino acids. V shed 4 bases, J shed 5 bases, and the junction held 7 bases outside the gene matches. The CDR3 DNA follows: TGTGCCAGCAGCTCAAGGACTAGCGGGAGGTCGGACAATGAGCAGTTCTTC. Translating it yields CASSSRTSGRSDNEQFF.

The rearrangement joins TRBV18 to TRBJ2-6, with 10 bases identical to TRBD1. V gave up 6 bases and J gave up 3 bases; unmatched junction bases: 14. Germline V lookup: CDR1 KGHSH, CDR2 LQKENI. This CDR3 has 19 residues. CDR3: CASSARDRGLMSGANVLTF. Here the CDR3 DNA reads TGTGCCAGCTCGGCCCGGGACAGGGGTCTTATGAGTGGGGCCAACGTCCTGACTTTC.

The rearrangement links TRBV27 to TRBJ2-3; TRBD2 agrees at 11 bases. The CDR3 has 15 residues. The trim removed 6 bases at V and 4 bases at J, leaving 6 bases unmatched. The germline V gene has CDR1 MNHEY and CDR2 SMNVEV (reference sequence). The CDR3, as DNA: TGTGCCAGCAGGTGGACTAGCGGGCGAGCAGATACGCAGTATTTT. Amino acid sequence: CASRWTSGRADTQYF.

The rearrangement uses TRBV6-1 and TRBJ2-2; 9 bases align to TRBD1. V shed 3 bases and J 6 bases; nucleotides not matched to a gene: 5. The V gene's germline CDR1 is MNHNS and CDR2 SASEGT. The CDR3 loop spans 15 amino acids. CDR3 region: CASSEPGTGSGELFF. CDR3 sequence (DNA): TGTGCCAGCAGTGAGCCCGGGACAGGGTCCGGGGAGCTGTTTTTT.

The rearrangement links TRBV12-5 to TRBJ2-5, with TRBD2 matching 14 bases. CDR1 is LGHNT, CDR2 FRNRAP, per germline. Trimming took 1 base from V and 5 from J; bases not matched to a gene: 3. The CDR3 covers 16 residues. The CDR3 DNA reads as TGTGCTAGTGGTTTGGGAGGGACTAGCGGGAGCGAGACCCAGTACTTC. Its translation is CASGLGGTSGSETQYF.

CDR3 DNA sequence: TGTGCCAGCAGGCCGCCCGACCACCGAATGGTTTTCTTT. Residues: CASRPPDHRMVFF. This chain links TRBV7-8 with TRBJ1-1; D is ambiguous. Germline CDR1 and CDR2: SGHVS and FQNEAQ. CDR3 length equals 13 residues. V was cut by 6 bases and J by 13 bases, with 21 bases left in between.

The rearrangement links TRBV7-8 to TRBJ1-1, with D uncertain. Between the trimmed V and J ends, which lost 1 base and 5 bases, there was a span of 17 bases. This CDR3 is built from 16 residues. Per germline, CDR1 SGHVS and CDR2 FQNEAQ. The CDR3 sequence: CASSLVVGGLGTEAFF. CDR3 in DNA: TGTGCCAGCAGCTTAGTTGTAGGAGGCCTTGGGACTGAAGCTTTCTTT.

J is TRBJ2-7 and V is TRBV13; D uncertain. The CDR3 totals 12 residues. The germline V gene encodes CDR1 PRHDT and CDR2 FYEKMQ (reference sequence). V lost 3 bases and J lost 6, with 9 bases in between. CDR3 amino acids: CASSFQSGEQYF. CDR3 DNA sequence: TGTGCCAGCAGCTTTCAATCAGGCGAGCAGTACTTC.

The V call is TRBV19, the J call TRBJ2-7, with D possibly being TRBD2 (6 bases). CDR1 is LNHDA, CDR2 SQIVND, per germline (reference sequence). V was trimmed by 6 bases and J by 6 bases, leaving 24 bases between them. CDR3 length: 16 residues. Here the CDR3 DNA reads TGTGCCAGTAGCCGCCGCCTGGGGACTGTTTTGTCCGAGCAGTACTTC. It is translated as CASSRRLGTVLSEQYF. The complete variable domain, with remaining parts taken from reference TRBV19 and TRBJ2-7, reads DGGITQSPKYLFRKEGQNVTLSCEQNLNHDAMYWYRQDPGQGLRLIYYSQIVNDFQKGDIAEGYSVSREKKESFPLTVTSAQKNPTAFYLCASSRRLGTVLSEQYFGPGTRLTVT.

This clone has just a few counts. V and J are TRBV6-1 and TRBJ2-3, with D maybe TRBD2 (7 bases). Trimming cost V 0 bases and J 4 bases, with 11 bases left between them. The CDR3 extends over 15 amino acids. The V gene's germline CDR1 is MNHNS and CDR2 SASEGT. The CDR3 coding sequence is TGTGCCAGCAGTGAAGCTGGGGGGGCACCAGATACGCAGTATTTT. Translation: CASSEAGGAPDTQYF.

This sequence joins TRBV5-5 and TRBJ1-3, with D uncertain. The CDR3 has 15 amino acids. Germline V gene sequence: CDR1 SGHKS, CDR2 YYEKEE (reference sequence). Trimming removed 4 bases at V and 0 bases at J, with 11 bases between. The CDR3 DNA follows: TGTGCCAGCAGCCTAACCCCGAGCTCTGGAAACACCATATATTTT. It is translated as CASSLTPSSGNTIYF. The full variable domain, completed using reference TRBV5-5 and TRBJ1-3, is DAGVTQSPTHLIKTRGQQVTLRCSPISGHKSVSWYQQVLGQGPQFIFQYYEKEERGRGNFPDRFSARQFPNYSSELNVNALLLGDSALYLCASSLTPSSGNTIYFGEGSWLTVV.

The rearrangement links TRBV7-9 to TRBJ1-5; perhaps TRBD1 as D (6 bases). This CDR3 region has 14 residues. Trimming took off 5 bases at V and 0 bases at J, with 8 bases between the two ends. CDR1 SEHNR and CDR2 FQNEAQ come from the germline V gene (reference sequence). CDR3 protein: CASSRQDSNQPQHF. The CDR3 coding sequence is TGTGCCAGCAGCCGACAGGATAGCAATCAGCCCCAGCATTTT. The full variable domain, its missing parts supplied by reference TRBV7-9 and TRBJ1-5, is DTGVSQNPRHKITKRGQNVTFRCDPISEHNRLYWYRQTLGQGPEFLTYFQNEAQLEKSRLLSDRFSAERPKGSFSTLEIQRTEQGDSAMYLCASSRQDSNQPQHFGDGTRLSIL.

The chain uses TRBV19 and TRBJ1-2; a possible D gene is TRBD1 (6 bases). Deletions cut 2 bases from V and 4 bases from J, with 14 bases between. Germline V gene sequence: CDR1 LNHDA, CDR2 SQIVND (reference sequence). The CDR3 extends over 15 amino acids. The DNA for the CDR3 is TGTGCCAGTAGTATAACTGGGGGCGTTGGCTATGGCTACACCTTC. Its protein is CASSITGGVGYGYTF.

In DNA, the CDR3 is TGTGCCACCAGTGAGTCAGGAGGAAATCAGCCCCAGCATTTT. Translated, it gives CATSESGGNQPQHF. The chain has TRBV24-1 and TRBJ1-5; D remains unclear. The CDR3 covers 14 residues. CDR1 is KGHDR and CDR2 is SFDVKD in the germline V gene. Trimming removed 4 bases at V and 4 bases at J, with 10 bases between.

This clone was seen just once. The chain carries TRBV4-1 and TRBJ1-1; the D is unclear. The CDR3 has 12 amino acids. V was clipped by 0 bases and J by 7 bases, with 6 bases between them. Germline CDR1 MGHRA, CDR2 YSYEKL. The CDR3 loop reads CASSQEGYEAFF. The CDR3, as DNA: TGCGCCAGCAGCCAAGAGGGATATGAAGCTTTCTTT.